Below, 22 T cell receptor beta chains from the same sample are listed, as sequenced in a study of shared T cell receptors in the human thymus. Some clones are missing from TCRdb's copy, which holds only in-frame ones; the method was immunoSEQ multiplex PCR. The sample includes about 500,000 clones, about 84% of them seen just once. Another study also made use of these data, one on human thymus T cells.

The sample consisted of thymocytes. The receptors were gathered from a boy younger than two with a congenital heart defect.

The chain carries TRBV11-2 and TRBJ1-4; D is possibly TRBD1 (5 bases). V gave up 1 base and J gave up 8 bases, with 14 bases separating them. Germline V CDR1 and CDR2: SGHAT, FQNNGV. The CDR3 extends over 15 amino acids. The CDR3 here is CASSLACGAGEKLFF. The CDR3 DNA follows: TGTGCCAGCAGCTTAGCATGTGGGGCAGGGGAAAAACTGTTTTTT.

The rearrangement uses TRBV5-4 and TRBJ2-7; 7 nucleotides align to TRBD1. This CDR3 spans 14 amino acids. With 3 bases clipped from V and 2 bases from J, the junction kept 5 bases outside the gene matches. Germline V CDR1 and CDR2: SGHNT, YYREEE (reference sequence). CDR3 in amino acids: CASSSARGPYEQYF. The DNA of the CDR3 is TGTGCCAGCAGCTCCGCTAGGGGGCCCTACGAGCAGTACTTC.

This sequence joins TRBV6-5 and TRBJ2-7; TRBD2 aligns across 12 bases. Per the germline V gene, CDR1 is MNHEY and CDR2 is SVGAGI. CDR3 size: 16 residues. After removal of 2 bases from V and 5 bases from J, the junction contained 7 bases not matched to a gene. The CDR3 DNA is TGTGCCAGCAGTTACGGACTAGCGGGGACCGGGGACGAGCAGTACTTC. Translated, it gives CASSYGLAGTGDEQYF.

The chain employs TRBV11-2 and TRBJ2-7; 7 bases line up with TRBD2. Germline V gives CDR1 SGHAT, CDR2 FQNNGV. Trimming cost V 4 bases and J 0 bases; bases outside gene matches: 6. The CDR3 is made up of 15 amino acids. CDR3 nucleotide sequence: TGTGCCAGCAGCTCCGGGACTAACCCCTCCTACGAGCAGTACTTC. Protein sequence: CASSSGTNPSYEQYF. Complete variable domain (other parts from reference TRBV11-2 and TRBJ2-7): EAGVAQSPRYKIIEKRQSVAFWCNPISGHATLYWYQQILGQGPKLLIQFQNNGVVDDSQLPKDRFSAERLKGVDSTLKIQPAKLEDSAVYLCASSSGTNPSYEQYFGPGTRLTVT.

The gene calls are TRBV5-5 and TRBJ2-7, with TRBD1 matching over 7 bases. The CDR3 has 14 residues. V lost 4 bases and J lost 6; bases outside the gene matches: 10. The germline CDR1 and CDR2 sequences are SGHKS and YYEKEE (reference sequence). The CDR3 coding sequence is TGTGCCAGCAGCCCTACGGGACAGTCATGCGAGCAGTACTTC. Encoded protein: CASSPTGQSCEQYF.

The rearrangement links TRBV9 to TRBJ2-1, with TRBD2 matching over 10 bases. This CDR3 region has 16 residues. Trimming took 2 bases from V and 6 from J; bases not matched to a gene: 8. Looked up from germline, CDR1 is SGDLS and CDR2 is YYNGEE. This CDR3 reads CASSVLGTSVGNEQFF. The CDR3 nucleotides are TGTGCCAGCAGCGTGCTCGGGACTAGCGTAGGCAATGAGCAGTTCTTC.

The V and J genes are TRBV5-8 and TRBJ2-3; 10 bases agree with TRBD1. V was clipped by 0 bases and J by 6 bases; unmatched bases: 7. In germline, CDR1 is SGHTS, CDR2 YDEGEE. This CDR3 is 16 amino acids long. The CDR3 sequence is CASSLEGTGERDTQYF. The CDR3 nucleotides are TGTGCCAGCAGCTTGGAGGGGACAGGGGAGCGGGATACGCAGTATTTT.

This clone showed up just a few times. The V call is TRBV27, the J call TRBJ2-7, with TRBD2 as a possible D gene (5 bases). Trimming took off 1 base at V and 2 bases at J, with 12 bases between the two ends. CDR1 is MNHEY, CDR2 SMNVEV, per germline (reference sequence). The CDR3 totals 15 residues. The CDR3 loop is CASSLFLAPTYEQYF. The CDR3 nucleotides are TGTGCCAGCAGTTTATTCCTAGCCCCGACCTACGAGCAGTACTTC.

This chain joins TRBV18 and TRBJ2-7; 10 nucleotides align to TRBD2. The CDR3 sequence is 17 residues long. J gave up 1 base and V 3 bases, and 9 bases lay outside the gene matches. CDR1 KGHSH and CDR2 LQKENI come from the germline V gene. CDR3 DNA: TGTGCCAGCTCACCCGGGAGCGGGAGGGCCTTTTCCTACGAGCAGTACTTC. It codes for CASSPGSGRAFSYEQYF.

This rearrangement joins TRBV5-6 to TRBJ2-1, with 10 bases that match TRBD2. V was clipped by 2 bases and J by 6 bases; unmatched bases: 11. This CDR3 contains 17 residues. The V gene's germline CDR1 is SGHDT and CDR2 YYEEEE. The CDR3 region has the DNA TGTGCCAGCAGCTTTCCGAGCCTAGCGGGAGCCGGCAATGAGCAGTTCTTC. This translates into CASSFPSLAGAGNEQFF.

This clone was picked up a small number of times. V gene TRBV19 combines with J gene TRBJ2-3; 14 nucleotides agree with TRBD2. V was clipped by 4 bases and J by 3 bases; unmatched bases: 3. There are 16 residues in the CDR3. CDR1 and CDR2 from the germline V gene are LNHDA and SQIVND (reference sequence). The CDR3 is CASSTGTSGRTDTQYF. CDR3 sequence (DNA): TGTGCCAGTAGTACGGGGACTAGCGGGAGAACAGATACGCAGTATTTT.

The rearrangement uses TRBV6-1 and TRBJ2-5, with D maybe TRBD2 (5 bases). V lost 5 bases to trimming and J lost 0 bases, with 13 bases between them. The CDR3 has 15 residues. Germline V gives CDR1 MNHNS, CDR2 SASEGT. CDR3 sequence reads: CASSPPSPYQETQYF. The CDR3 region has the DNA TGTGCCAGCAGTCCCCCTAGCCCATACCAAGAGACCCAGTACTTC.

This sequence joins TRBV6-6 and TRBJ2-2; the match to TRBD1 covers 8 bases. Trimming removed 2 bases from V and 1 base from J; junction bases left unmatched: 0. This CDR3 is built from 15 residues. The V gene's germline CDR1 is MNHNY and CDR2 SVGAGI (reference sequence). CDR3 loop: CASSYGTGNTGELFF. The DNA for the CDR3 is TGTGCCAGCAGTTACGGGACAGGGAACACCGGGGAGCTGTTTTTT.

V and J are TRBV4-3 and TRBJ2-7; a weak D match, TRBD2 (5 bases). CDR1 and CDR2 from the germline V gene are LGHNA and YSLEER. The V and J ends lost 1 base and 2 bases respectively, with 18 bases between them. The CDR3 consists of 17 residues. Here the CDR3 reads CASSQARSRGFPYEQYF. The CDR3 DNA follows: TGCGCCAGCAGCCAAGCCCGATCTCGGGGATTCCCCTACGAGCAGTACTTC.

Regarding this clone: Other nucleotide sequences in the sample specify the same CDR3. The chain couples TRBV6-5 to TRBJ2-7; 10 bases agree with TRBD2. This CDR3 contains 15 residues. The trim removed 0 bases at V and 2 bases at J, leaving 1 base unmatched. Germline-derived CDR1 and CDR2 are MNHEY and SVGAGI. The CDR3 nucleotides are TGTGCCAGCAGTTACTCCGGACTAGCGGCCTACGAGCAGTACTTC. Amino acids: CASSYSGLAAYEQYF.

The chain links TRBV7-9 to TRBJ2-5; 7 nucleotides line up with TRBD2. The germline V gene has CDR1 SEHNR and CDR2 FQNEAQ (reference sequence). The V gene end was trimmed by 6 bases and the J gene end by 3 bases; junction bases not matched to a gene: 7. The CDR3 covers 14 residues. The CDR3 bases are TGTGCCAGCAGTATACGGACTAGAGAAGAGACCCAGTACTTC. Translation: CASSIRTREETQYF. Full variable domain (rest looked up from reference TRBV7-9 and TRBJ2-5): DTGVSQNPRHKITKRGQNVTFRCDPISEHNRLYWYRQTLGQGPEFLTYFQNEAQLEKSRLLSDRFSAERPKGSFSTLEIQRTEQGDSAMYLCASSIRTREETQYFGPGTRLLVL.

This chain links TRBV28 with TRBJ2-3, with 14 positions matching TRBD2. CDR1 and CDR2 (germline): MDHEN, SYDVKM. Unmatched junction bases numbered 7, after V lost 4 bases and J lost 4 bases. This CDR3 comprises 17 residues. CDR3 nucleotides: TGTGCCAGCAGTTCGGGACTAGCGGGAGAGGGCGCAGATACGCAGTATTTT. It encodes CASSSGLAGEGADTQYF. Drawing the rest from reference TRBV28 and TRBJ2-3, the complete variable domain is DVKVTQSSRYLVKRTGEKVFLECVQDMDHENMFWYRQDPGLGLRLIYFSYDVKMKEKGDIPEGYSVSREKKERFSLILESASTNQTSMYLCASSSGLAGEGADTQYFGPGTRLTVL.

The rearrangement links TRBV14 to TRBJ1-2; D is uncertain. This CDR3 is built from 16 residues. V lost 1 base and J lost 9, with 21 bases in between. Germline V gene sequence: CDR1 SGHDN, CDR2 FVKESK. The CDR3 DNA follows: TGTGCCAGCAGCCAAGCCAGGATAACAAAGAAGCTAAGCTACACCTTC. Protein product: CASSQARITKKLSYTF.

The CDR3 protein is CATSGKTSPPNTGELFF. DNA of the CDR3: TGCGCCACCTCCGGAAAGACTAGCCCACCGAACACCGGGGAGCTGTTTTTT. The rearrangement links TRBV5-1 to TRBJ2-2, with 7 bases identical to TRBD2. Germline-derived CDR1 and CDR2 are SGHRS and YFSETQ. The length of the CDR3 is 17 residues. Losses at the gene ends were 9 bases for V and 0 bases for J; bases not matched to a gene: 14.

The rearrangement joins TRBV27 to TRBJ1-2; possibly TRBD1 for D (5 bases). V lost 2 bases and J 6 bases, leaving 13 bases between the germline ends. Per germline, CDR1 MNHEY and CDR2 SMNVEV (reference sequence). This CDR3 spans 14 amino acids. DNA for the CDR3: TGTGCCAGCAGTTTAAAGGCGTCCAGGGATGGCTACACCTTC. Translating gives CASSLKASRDGYTF.

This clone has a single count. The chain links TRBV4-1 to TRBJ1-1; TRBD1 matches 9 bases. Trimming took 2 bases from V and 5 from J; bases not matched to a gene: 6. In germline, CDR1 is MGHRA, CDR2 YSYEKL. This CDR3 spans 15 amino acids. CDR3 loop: CASSQSYRGQTEAFF. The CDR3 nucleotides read TGCGCCAGCAGCCAAAGCTACAGGGGGCAAACTGAAGCTTTCTTT.

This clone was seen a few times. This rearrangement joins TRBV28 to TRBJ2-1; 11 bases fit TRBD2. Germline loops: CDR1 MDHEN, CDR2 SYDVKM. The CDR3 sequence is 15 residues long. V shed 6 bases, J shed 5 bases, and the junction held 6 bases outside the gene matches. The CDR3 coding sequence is TGTGCCAGCAGGACCCTAGCGGGAGGTAACAATGAGCAGTTCTTC. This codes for CASRTLAGGNNEQFF.